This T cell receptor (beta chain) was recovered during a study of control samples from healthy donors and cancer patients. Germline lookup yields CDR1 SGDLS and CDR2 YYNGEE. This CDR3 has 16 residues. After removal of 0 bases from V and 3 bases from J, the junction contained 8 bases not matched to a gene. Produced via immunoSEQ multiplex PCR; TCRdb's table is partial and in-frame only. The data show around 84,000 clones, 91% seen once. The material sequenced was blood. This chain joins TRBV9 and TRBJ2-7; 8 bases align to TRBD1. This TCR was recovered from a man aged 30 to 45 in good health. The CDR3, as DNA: TGTGCCAGCAGCGTAGGTGATGGGACAGGCCGCTACGAGCAGTACTTC. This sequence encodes CASSVGDGTGRYEQYF.